Listed below are T cell receptor beta chains from one sample, sequenced in a study of tumour-infiltrating T cells in Burkitt lymphoma. Produced via immunoSEQ multiplex PCR; TCRdb's table is partial and in-frame only. The sample has 13,000 or so clones, around 86% seen once; the top ten hold approximately 1.5%. Sequencing used tumor tissue. These receptors all come from a human donor with diffuse large B-cell lymphoma. CDR3s include the opening cysteine and the closing phenylalanine or tryptophan. D genes are given only for firm matches.

D gene,CDR3 length,J gene,V gene,CDR3 DNA,CDR3 protein
TRBD2,15,TRBJ2-5,TRBV7-3,TGTGCCAGCAGTGTCAGCGGGGGGCTAGTTGAGACCCAGTACTTC,CASSVSGGLVETQYF
.,12,TRBJ1-4,TRBV5-4,TGTGCCAGCAGCTTTCCGGACGAAAAACTGTTTTTT,CASSFPDEKLFF
.,17,TRBJ2-2,TRBV12-1,TGTGCCAGCAGCTCTACCTCCGGCACGGCGGGGACCGGGGAGCTGTTTTTT,CASSSTSGTAGTGELFF
TRBD2,15,TRBJ2-5,TRBV15,TGTGCCACCAGCACCTGGGGCGGGAGGGTGGAGACCCAGTACTTC,CATSTWGGRVETQYF
TRBD1,14,TRBJ1-1,TRBV18,TGTGCCAGCTCACCTGACAGGGGATGGACTGAAGCTTTCTTT,CASSPDRGWTEAFF
.,13,TRBJ1-2,TRBV29-1,TGCAGTGGAGCATTTGGCGGGGCGGATGGCTACACCTTC,CSGAFGGADGYTF
.,15,TRBJ1-1,TRBV7-9,TGTGCCAGCAGCCAAACAAATTTATTAGGGACTGAAGCTTTCTTT,CASSQTNLLGTEAFF
.,12,TRBJ1-5,TRBV19,TGTGCCAGTAGACGGGGAAATCAGCCCCAGCATTTT,CASRRGNQPQHF
.,15,TRBJ2-2,TRBV19,TGTGCCAGTAGGCCGGGACCACCAAACACCGGGGAGCTGTTTTTT,CASRPGPPNTGELFF
TRBD1,13,TRBJ1-1,TRBV29-1,TGCAGCCACTCCTTAGGGGGCTCTCCCGAAGCTTTCTTT,CSHSLGGSPEAFF
TRBD1,16,TRBJ1-1,TRBV2,TGTGCCAGGGAACGGACAGGGGGCTCCATGAACACTGAAGCTTTCTTT,CARERTGGSMNTEAFF